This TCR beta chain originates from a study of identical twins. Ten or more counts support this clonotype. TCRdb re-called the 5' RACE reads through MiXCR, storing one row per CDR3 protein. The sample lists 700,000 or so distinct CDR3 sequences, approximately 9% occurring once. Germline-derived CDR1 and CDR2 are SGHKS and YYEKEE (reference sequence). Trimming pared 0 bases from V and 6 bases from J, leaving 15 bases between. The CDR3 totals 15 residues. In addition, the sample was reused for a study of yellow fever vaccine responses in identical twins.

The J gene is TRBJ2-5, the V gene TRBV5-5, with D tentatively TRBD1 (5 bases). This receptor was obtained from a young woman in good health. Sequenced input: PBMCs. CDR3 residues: CASSLEQAQGKTQYF. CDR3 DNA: TGTGCCAGCAGCTTGGAACAGGCCCAAGGAAAGACCCAGTACTTC.